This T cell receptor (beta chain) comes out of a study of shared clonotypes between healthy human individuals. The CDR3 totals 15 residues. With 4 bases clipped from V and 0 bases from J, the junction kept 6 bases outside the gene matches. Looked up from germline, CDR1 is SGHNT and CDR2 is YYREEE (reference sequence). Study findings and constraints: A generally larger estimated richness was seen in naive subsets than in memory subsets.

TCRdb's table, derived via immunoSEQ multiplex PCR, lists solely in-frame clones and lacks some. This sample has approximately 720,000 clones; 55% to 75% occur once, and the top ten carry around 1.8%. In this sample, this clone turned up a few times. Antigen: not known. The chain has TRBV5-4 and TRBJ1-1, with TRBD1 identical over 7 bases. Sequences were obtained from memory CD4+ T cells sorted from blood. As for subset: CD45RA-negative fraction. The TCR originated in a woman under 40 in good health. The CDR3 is CASSPRTGLNTEAFF. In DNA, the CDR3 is TGTGCCAGCAGCCCAAGGACAGGTTTGAACACTGAAGCTTTCTTT.